One and the same sample provided the 15 T cell receptor beta chains below, sequenced in a study of blood T cell repertoires in COVID-19. Only in-frame clones appear in the TCRdb table, and some are missing; sequencing was by immunoSEQ multiplex PCR. This table holds about 72,000 clones, about 91% found once. Sequencing was done on a sample of peripheral blood. The origin of the receptors is a human donor in a cohort sampled during active COVID-19.

This clone was counted a single time. The rearrangement joins TRBV5-1 to TRBJ2-2; perhaps TRBD2 as D (5 bases). The germline V and J ends were trimmed by 3 bases and 5 bases, with 17 bases remaining between them. This CDR3 has 16 residues. Germline V lookup: CDR1 SGHRS, CDR2 YFSETQ. The CDR3 protein is CASSSGVSGKTGELFF. The CDR3 coding sequence is TGCGCCAGCAGCTCCGGTGTTTCGGGGAAGACCGGGGAGCTGTTTTTT.

The V and J genes are TRBV4-3 and TRBJ1-2; the D is unclear. Trimming removed 0 bases from V and 0 bases from J, with 14 bases in between. The CDR3 is 17 amino acids. Looked up from germline, CDR1 is LGHNA and CDR2 is YSLEER. In nucleotides, the CDR3 is TGCGCCAGCAGCCAAGACCCTGACACTTCCCCTAACTATGGCTACACCTTC. This codes for CASSQDPDTSPNYGYTF.

V and J are TRBV23-1 and TRBJ1-1; D unresolved. TRBV23-1 is marked as an open reading frame, function uncertain. The CDR3 is made up of 14 amino acids. V was shortened by 4 bases and J by 3 bases, with 12 bases between the two germline ends. The CDR3 protein is CASSPLTVDTEAFF. DNA of the CDR3: TGCGCCAGCAGTCCCCTAACAGTTGACACTGAAGCTTTCTTT.

The gene calls are TRBV6-5 and TRBJ1-2, with 10 bases lining up with TRBD1. The CDR3 runs to 15 residues. Germline V CDR1 and CDR2: MNHEY, SVGAGI. Trimming removed 2 bases from V and 4 bases from J; junction bases left unmatched: 4. CDR3 amino acids: CASSYGTGDSYGYTF. For the CDR3, the DNA is TGTGCCAGCAGTTACGGGACAGGGGATAGCTATGGCTACACCTTC.

The CDR3 DNA reads as TGTGCCAGCACAGGACAGGGGGTACTAGATACGCAGTATTTT. Amino acid sequence: CASTGQGVLDTQYF. The rearrangement joins TRBV11-2 to TRBJ2-3; 10 bases fit TRBD1. The CDR3 is made up of 14 amino acids. The junction had 6 bases not matched to a gene; V was cut back by 7 bases and J by 5 bases. Germline CDR1 and CDR2: SGHAT and FQNNGV.

This clone was observed a single time. The rearrangement joins TRBV6-1 to TRBJ1-5; D not resolved. V lost 4 bases and J lost 3, with 10 bases in between. CDR1 MNHNS and CDR2 SASEGT come from the germline V gene. This CDR3 has 14 residues. CDR3 amino acids: CASSGARDNQPQHF. DNA of the CDR3: TGTGCCAGCAGTGGAGCTCGGGACAATCAGCCCCAGCATTTT.

This clone occurred once. The J gene is TRBJ1-2, the V gene TRBV27; 9 nucleotides line up with TRBD1. The CDR3 loop spans 13 amino acids. V was clipped by 6 bases and J by 3 bases; unmatched bases: 2. Germline CDR1 is MNHEY and CDR2 is SMNVEV (reference sequence). The CDR3 DNA is TGTGCCAGCAGAAGACAGGGGGACTATGGCTACACCTTC. As protein: CASRRQGDYGYTF.

This chain links TRBV18 with TRBJ2-5, with TRBD1 as a possible D gene (5 bases). V lost 0 bases and J 3 bases, leaving 8 bases between the germline ends. The CDR3 sequence is 14 residues long. Germline values: CDR1 KGHSH, CDR2 LQKENI. The CDR3 reads CASSPPGREETQYF. For the CDR3, the DNA is TGTGCCAGCTCACCACCGGGCAGGGAAGAGACCCAGTACTTC.

A word on this clone: At the DNA level, this CDR3 is encoded by other sequences in the same sample as well. The genes are TRBV5-1 and TRBJ2-3; 11 nucleotides align to TRBD1. The CDR3 spans 20 residues. Germline V gene data show CDR1 as SGHRS and CDR2 as YFSETQ. Trimming cost V 4 bases and J 2 bases; bases outside gene matches: 18. CDR3 bases: TGCGCCAGCAGCGGGACCGGGACAGGGGGGGGCGATGGGGTCACAGATACGCAGTATTTT. Amino acids: CASSGTGTGGGDGVTDTQYF.

The CDR3 loop reads CASSLGPGRGGETQYF. In nucleotides, the CDR3 is TGTGCCAGCAGCTTAGGCCCCGGCAGGGGCGGCGAGACCCAGTACTTC. The genes are TRBV7-2 and TRBJ2-5; D is possibly TRBD1 (6 bases). CDR3 size: 16 residues. Germline V lookup: CDR1 SGHTA, CDR2 FQGNSA. Trimming shortened V by 1 base and J by 5 bases, and 17 bases separated the two germline ends.

The chain employs TRBV15 and TRBJ2-7, with D possibly being TRBD1 (7 bases). The CDR3 sequence is 14 residues long. V was shortened by 5 bases and J by 4 bases, with 15 bases between the two germline ends. CDR1 is LNHNV and CDR2 is YYDKDF in the germline V gene (reference sequence). CDR3 nucleotide sequence: TGTGCCACCAGCGGAGGAGGGGGCCGGTACGAGCAGTACTTC. Amino acids: CATSGGGGRYEQYF.

This sequence joins TRBV5-1 and TRBJ2-3; 9 bases align to TRBD2. The CDR3 covers 16 residues. J was trimmed by 0 bases and V by 2 bases; bases with no gene match: 4. Germline CDR1 SGHRS, CDR2 YFSETQ. The CDR3 nucleotides are TGCGCCAGCAGCTTAGCGGGGGGTCCTAGCACAGATACGCAGTATTTT. This gives the protein CASSLAGGPSTDTQYF.

The J gene is TRBJ1-5, the V gene TRBV30; TRBD1 matches 10 bases. This CDR3 comprises 13 residues. The J segment lost 5 bases and the V segment lost 3 bases, leaving 1 base of the junction unmatched. Germline V gene data show CDR1 as GTSNPN and CDR2 as SVGIG (reference sequence). CDR3 DNA: TGTGCCTGGAGAGGGACAGGGGATCAGCCCCAGCATTTT. Its protein is CAWRGTGDQPQHF.

V is TRBV19 and J is TRBJ1-2; 12 bases match TRBD1. Losses at the gene ends were 3 bases for V and 4 bases for J; bases not matched to a gene: 3. The CDR3 length is 15 residues. CDR1 and CDR2 (germline): LNHDA, SQIVND (reference sequence). The CDR3 protein is CASSMGDRGLYGYTF. CDR3 bases: TGTGCCAGTAGTATGGGGGACAGGGGGCTCTATGGCTACACCTTC.

V and J are TRBV4-3 and TRBJ2-3, with 8 bases fitting TRBD2. In germline, CDR1 is LGHNA, CDR2 YSLEER. J gave up 0 bases and V 0 bases, and 5 bases lay outside the gene matches. The CDR3 sequence is 17 residues long. CDR3 sequence: CASSQEFLAGSTDTQYF. The CDR3 DNA sequence: TGCGCCAGCAGCCAAGAATTCCTAGCGGGCAGCACAGATACGCAGTATTTT.